One and the same sample provided the 19 T cell receptor beta chains below, sequenced in a study of blood T cell repertoires in COVID-19. Clones were read by immunoSEQ multiplex PCR, and TCRdb kept only the in-frame ones, dropping some. The top ten hold roughly 1.3% of the sample, which has around 200,000 clones, more than 80% seen once. The material sequenced was peripheral blood. These receptors were obtained from a woman aged 25-40 years with COVID-19, enrolled during active disease.

This rearrangement joins TRBV5-6 to TRBJ2-6; possibly TRBD2 for D (7 bases). The V end lost 4 bases, the J end lost 4 bases, and 18 bases lay between the germline ends. CDR1 SGHDT and CDR2 YYEEEE come from the germline V gene. The CDR3 runs 17 residues. CDR3 DNA: TGTGCCAGCAGCCCCTCGGGGGGCGCAGGAGGGGCCAACGTCCTGACTTTC. As protein: CASSPSGGAGGANVLTF.

J is TRBJ1-5 and V is TRBV10-3, with 8 positions matching TRBD1. This CDR3 is built from 15 residues. Germline assignment: CDR1 ENHRY and CDR2 SYGVKD. Trimming took 0 bases from V and 7 from J; bases not matched to a gene: 5. DNA of the CDR3: TGTGCCATCAGTGAGTCCAGGACAGGGTGGCAGCCCCAGCATTTT. Its protein product is CAISESRTGWQPQHF.

V is TRBV5-1 and J is TRBJ2-1, with 10 bases that match TRBD2. Germline V CDR1 and CDR2: SGHRS, YFSETQ. The CDR3 runs 17 residues. V lost 4 bases and J lost 5; bases outside the gene matches: 12. Here the CDR3 reads CASSTPSGLAVNNEQFF. Written as DNA, the CDR3 is TGCGCCAGCAGCACACCCTCTGGACTAGCGGTTAACAATGAGCAGTTCTTC. Complete variable domain (other parts from reference TRBV5-1 and TRBJ2-1): KAGVTQTPRYLIKTRGQQVTLSCSPISGHRSVSWYQQTPGQGLQFLFEYFSETQRNKGNFPGRFSGRQFSNSRSEMNVSTLELGDSALYLCASSTPSGLAVNNEQFFGPGTRLTVL.

The rearrangement links TRBV27 to TRBJ2-1; 8 bases are shared with TRBD2. The germline CDR1 and CDR2 sequences are MNHEY and SMNVEV (reference sequence). The length of the CDR3 is 15 residues. The junction had 5 bases not matched to a gene; V was cut back by 7 bases and J by 0 bases. The CDR3 nucleotides are TGTGCCAGCACCCCGGGAGGGACCTCCTACAATGAGCAGTTCTTC. This gives the protein CASTPGGTSYNEQFF.

The rearrangement uses TRBV30 and TRBJ1-5, with D possibly TRBD1 on 5 matching bases. CDR3 size: 14 residues. The V and J ends lost 1 base and 7 bases respectively, with 14 bases between them. CDR1 GTSNPN and CDR2 SVGIG come from the germline V gene (reference sequence). The CDR3 DNA follows: TGTGCCTGGAGTGAAGGGGCGGCAACCCAGCCCCAGCATTTT. Translated, it gives CAWSEGAATQPQHF.

V and J are TRBV2 and TRBJ2-5, with D perhaps matching TRBD2 (5 bases). V was pared by 10 bases and J by 3 bases, with 15 bases between. This CDR3 has 13 residues. Germline CDR1 and CDR2: SNHLY and FYNNEI. CDR3: CATLWRLEETQYF. The CDR3 nucleotides are TGTGCCACCCTCTGGAGGCTGGAAGAGACCCAGTACTTC.

The chain links TRBV9 to TRBJ2-4; D is unresolved. The V end was cut by 5 bases, the J end by 10 bases, with 16 bases between. This CDR3 spans 13 amino acids. The germline V gene encodes CDR1 SGDLS and CDR2 YYNGEE. In DNA form, the CDR3 reads TGTGCCAGCAGTGAAACTTCATCCGGGATTCAGTACTTC. As protein: CASSETSSGIQYF.

The rearrangement joins TRBV3-1 (or the pseudogene TRBV3-2) to TRBJ2-7, with D unresolved. Germline loops: CDR1 LGHDT, CDR2 YNNKEL (reference sequence). The CDR3 has 14 amino acids. The ends were cut back, 4 bases at V and 3 bases at J, with 13 bases in the middle. The CDR3 here is CASSRPEANYEQYF. The CDR3 region has the DNA TGTGCCAGCAGCCGCCCGGAAGCGAACTACGAGCAGTACTTC.

V and J are TRBV19 and TRBJ1-2; possibly TRBD1 for D (5 bases). This CDR3 has 15 residues. CDR1 is LNHDA and CDR2 is SQIVND in the germline V gene (reference sequence). Trimming took 4 bases from V and 4 from J, leaving 16 bases between them. DNA for the CDR3: TGTGCCAGTAGTAAGGGACTTCCTCCTGGCTATGGCTACACCTTC. Its translation: CASSKGLPPGYGYTF.

V usage is TRBV7-6 and J usage is TRBJ2-3; 9 bases align to TRBD2. CDR3 length: 16 residues. Trimming removed 3 bases from V and 3 bases from J; junction bases left unmatched: 7. Germline V gives CDR1 SGHVS, CDR2 FNYEAQ. Here the CDR3 reads CASSFRAGGKTDTQYF. CDR3 coding DNA: TGTGCCAGCAGCTTTCGAGCGGGGGGAAAGACAGATACGCAGTATTTT. Looking up the rest from reference TRBV7-6 and TRBJ2-3 gives the full variable domain: GAGVSQSPRYKVTKRGQDVALRCDPISGHVSLYWYRQALGQGPEFLTYFNYEAQQDKSGLPNDRFSAERPEGSISTLTIQRTEQRDSAMYRCASSFRAGGKTDTQYFGPGTRLTVL.

V usage is TRBV7-9 and J usage is TRBJ1-2; TRBD1 matches at 10 bases. The V gene end was trimmed by 3 bases and the J gene end by 5 bases; junction bases not matched to a gene: 18. Germline V gene sequence: CDR1 SEHNR, CDR2 FQNEAQ (reference sequence). CDR3 size: 19 residues. CDR3 sequence reads: CASSFPVDRGGLEEYGYTF. CDR3 nucleotide sequence: TGTGCCAGCAGCTTCCCGGTGGACAGGGGGGGTCTTGAGGAGTATGGCTACACCTTC.

V is TRBV3-1 (or the pseudogene TRBV3-2) and J is TRBJ2-3; TRBD2 agrees at 7 bases. Trimming at V came to 0 bases and at J to 4 bases, leaving 7 bases not matched to a gene. This CDR3 spans 16 amino acids. Germline CDR1 reads LGHDT; CDR2 reads YNNKEL (reference sequence). CDR3 protein: CASSQDGEGVPDTQYF. The CDR3 nucleotides read TGTGCCAGCAGCCAAGACGGGGAGGGAGTACCAGATACGCAGTATTTT.

This chain connects TRBV7-9 to TRBJ2-7, with D perhaps matching TRBD1 (7 bases). V lost 5 bases and J 0 bases, leaving 26 bases between the germline ends. The CDR3 loop spans 19 amino acids. CDR1 is SEHNR and CDR2 is FQNEAQ in the germline V gene (reference sequence). Here the CDR3 reads CASSPLRPLTGDSSYEQYF. As DNA, the CDR3 is TGTGCCAGCAGCCCCCTTCGTCCACTCACAGGGGACTCCTCCTACGAGCAGTACTTC.

The rearrangement uses TRBV5-6 and TRBJ1-1, with D perhaps TRBD1 (5 bases). Trimming cost V 0 bases and J 3 bases, with 18 bases left between them. Germline V CDR1 and CDR2: SGHDT, YYEEEE. This CDR3 contains 17 residues. CDR3 DNA: TGTGCCAGCAGCTTGGCCGGGGGGAGGGGAGGCCACACTGAAGCTTTCTTT. This sequence encodes CASSLAGGRGGHTEAFF.

V is TRBV4-2 and J is TRBJ2-1, with a possible D match to TRBD2 (6 bases). The germline V gene has CDR1 LGHNA and CDR2 YNFKEQ. CDR3 length equals 15 residues. The germline V and J ends were trimmed by 0 bases and 2 bases, with 8 bases remaining between them. The CDR3 loop reads CASSQEPGAYNEQFF. The CDR3 bases are TGTGCCAGCAGCCAAGAACCGGGGGCCTACAATGAGCAGTTCTTC.

The chain employs TRBV6-2 or TRBV6-3 and TRBJ1-5, with D possibly being TRBD1 (6 bases). Looked up from germline, CDR1 is MNHEY and CDR2 is SVGEGT. The V and J ends lost 4 bases and 4 bases respectively, with 14 bases between them. CDR3 length: 15 amino acids. The CDR3 region is CASSSGTLENQPQHF. The CDR3 coding sequence is TGTGCCAGCAGTTCGGGGACACTGGAAAATCAGCCCCAGCATTTT.

The table lists this clone with a few counts. The chain recombines TRBV19 with TRBJ2-6; weak D call: TRBD1 (6 bases). V was clipped by 5 bases and J by 4 bases, with 12 bases between them. The CDR3 runs to 15 residues. From germline, CDR1 is LNHDA and CDR2 SQIVND (reference sequence). The CDR3 sequence: CASSVQGYGANVLTF. The DNA of the CDR3 is TGTGCCAGTAGTGTACAGGGCTACGGGGCCAACGTCCTGACTTTC.

The chain is built from TRBV7-9 and TRBJ2-2, with 9 bases fitting TRBD2. V lost 2 bases and J lost 4; bases outside the gene matches: 2. The CDR3 loop spans 15 amino acids. The germline CDR1 and CDR2 sequences are SEHNR and FQNEAQ (reference sequence). CDR3 sequence (DNA): TGTGCCAGCAGCTTACTAGCGGGGAGCACCGGGGAGCTGTTTTTT. Translating it yields CASSLLAGSTGELFF.

This clone was seen a handful of times. The V gene is TRBV13, the J gene TRBJ2-3; 9 bases are a match to TRBD2. V was pared by 5 bases and J by 6 bases, with 6 bases of the junction left unmatched. The CDR3 spans 14 residues. Germline loops: CDR1 PRHDT, CDR2 FYEKMQ (reference sequence). Written as DNA, the CDR3 is TGTGCCAGCAGCGCCGGGACTAGCAGGGATACGCAGTATTTT. This encodes CASSAGTSRDTQYF.